The 23 T cell receptor beta chains given below trace back to one sample, sequenced in a study of control samples from healthy donors and cancer patients (dated by TCRdb to about 2020). Library method: the immunoSEQ multiplex PCR assay. TCRdb re-hosts the immuneACCESS table, in-frame sequences only. Its copies lack some clones; in the studies checked, an unresolved V gene accounts for under half of them, and the cause for the rest is not known. The sample table holds some 250,000 clones, of which about four fifths were seen once. In total, the top ten clones hold 10% to 15% of the sample. Source material: PBMCs. These receptors all come from a woman between 55 and 75 years old with lung cancer.

This clone appeared a single time. The J gene is TRBJ1-1, the V gene TRBV2; no clear D. The V gene lost 7 bases and the J gene lost 4 bases, with 13 bases spanning the gap. CDR1 SNHLY and CDR2 FYNNEI come from the germline V gene. The CDR3 is made up of 13 amino acids. CDR3 DNA sequence: TGTGCCAGCACGATGGGCAGGATCACTGAAGCTTTCTTT. Translated, it gives CASTMGRITEAFF.

This clone was counted a single time. V is TRBV4-1 and J is TRBJ1-4, with TRBD1 identical over 8 bases. V dropped 7 bases and J dropped 11; count of bases not matched to a gene: 15. Germline V gives CDR1 MGHRA, CDR2 YSYEKL. The CDR3 has 15 amino acids. The DNA for the CDR3 is TGCGCCAGCACCCCCGGTGACGCAGGGGGCAGGAAACTGTTTTTT. It codes for CASTPGDAGGRKLFF.

The CDR3 nucleotides are TGTGCAGGTGGACGGAGCTCAGTCTACGAGCAGTACTTC. Translating gives CAGGRSSVYEQYF. V is TRBV28 and J is TRBJ2-7; no clear D gene. Germline CDR1 is MDHEN and CDR2 is SYDVKM. The CDR3 covers 13 residues.

The gene calls are TRBV28 and TRBJ2-5; TRBD1 or TRBD2 may be the D gene (5 bases each). The CDR3 covers 15 residues. The germline V and J ends were trimmed by 6 bases and 0 bases, with 14 bases remaining between them. Germline values: CDR1 MDHEN, CDR2 SYDVKM. CDR3 sequence: CASSLRGVYQETQYF. The DNA for the CDR3 is TGTGCCAGCAGCCTGCGAGGGGTGTACCAAGAGACCCAGTACTTC.

The V and J genes are TRBV6-6 and TRBJ1-2; the D gene is possibly TRBD1 (5 bases). Trimming removed 6 bases from V and 5 bases from J, with 10 bases in between. The germline V gene encodes CDR1 MNHNY and CDR2 SVGAGI (reference sequence). There are 12 residues in the CDR3. CDR3 sequence (DNA): TGTGCCAGCAGCAAAGGGGAATATGGCTACACCTTC. It yields the protein CASSKGEYGYTF.

The chain has TRBV4-2 and TRBJ1-5; D not resolved. The germline V gene encodes CDR1 LGHNA and CDR2 YNFKEQ. The CDR3 loop spans 15 amino acids. Trimming pared 0 bases from V and 3 bases from J, leaving 9 bases between. The CDR3, as DNA: TGTGCCAGCAGCCAAGAAGGACGGAACAATCAGCCCCAGCATTTT. It codes for CASSQEGRNNQPQHF.

Only one count was recorded for this clone. The J gene is TRBJ2-7, the V gene TRBV30; a weak D match, TRBD2 (6 bases). This CDR3 region has 12 residues. Per germline, CDR1 GTSNPN and CDR2 SVGIG (reference sequence). Trimming took 1 base from V and 3 from J, leaving 7 bases between them. CDR3 in DNA: TGTGCCTGGAGTGGGGAGGACTACGAGCAGTACTTC. Amino acid sequence: CAWSGEDYEQYF.

This rearrangement joins TRBV5-1 to TRBJ2-7, with 10 bases that match TRBD2. Germline lookup yields CDR1 SGHRS and CDR2 YFSETQ. This CDR3 has 13 residues. J gave up 6 bases and V 2 bases, and 2 bases lay outside the gene matches. CDR3 amino acids: CASSFRLAGEQYF. CDR3 coding DNA: TGCGCCAGCAGCTTTCGACTAGCGGGCGAGCAGTACTTC. The entire variable domain, with the rest obtained from reference TRBV5-1 and TRBJ2-7, is as follows: KAGVTQTPRYLIKTRGQQVTLSCSPISGHRSVSWYQQTPGQGLQFLFEYFSETQRNKGNFPGRFSGRQFSNSRSEMNVSTLELGDSALYLCASSFRLAGEQYFGPGTRLTVT.

V usage is TRBV9 and J usage is TRBJ2-6; 8 bases fit TRBD2. The CDR3 is made up of 16 amino acids. Germline CDR1 SGDLS, CDR2 YYNGEE. V lost 5 bases to trimming and J lost 1 base; unmatched junction nucleotides: 5. This CDR3 reads CASSFREGSGANVLTF. Here the CDR3 DNA reads TGTGCCAGCAGTTTCCGGGAGGGGTCTGGGGCCAACGTCCTGACTTTC.

V is TRBV12-3 or TRBV12-4 and J is TRBJ1-1; D is uncertain. CDR3 length equals 13 residues. Trimming left V 3 bases short and J 0 bases short, with 5 bases between. The chain's CDR3 is CASSFLVNTEAFF. DNA for the CDR3: TGTGCCAGCAGTTTCTTGGTGAACACTGAAGCTTTCTTT.

This chain joins TRBV19 and TRBJ2-1; D remains ambiguous. V lost 1 base and J 8 bases, leaving 9 bases between the germline ends. The length of the CDR3 is 13 residues. From germline, CDR1 is LNHDA and CDR2 SQIVND (reference sequence). This chain's CDR3 is CASSIGDFDEQFF. CDR3 DNA: TGTGCCAGTAGTATAGGGGATTTCGATGAGCAGTTCTTC. Based on the CDR3 plus reference TRBV19 and TRBJ2-1, the full variable domain is DGGITQSPKYLFRKEGQNVTLSCEQNLNHDAMYWYRQDPGQGLRLIYYSQIVNDFQKGDIAEGYSVSREKKESFPLTVTSAQKNPTAFYLCASSIGDFDEQFFGPGTRLTVL.

The chain has TRBV3-1 (or the pseudogene TRBV3-2) and TRBJ2-3, with 12 bases fitting TRBD2. Germline loops: CDR1 LGHDT, CDR2 YNNKEL (reference sequence). V trimming: 3 bases; J trimming: 0 bases; junction bases outside the gene matches: 7. The CDR3 contains 18 residues. CDR3 DNA sequence: TGTGCCAGCAGCCAGACTAGCGGGGGTTTCGGTAGCACAGATACGCAGTATTTT. Translation: CASSQTSGGFGSTDTQYF.

This clone was seen just once. The genes are TRBV11-1 and TRBJ2-5; D is perhaps TRBD1 or TRBD2 (5 bases each). Germline assignment: CDR1 SGHAT and CDR2 FQDESV (reference sequence). With 5 bases removed from V and 5 bases from J, the gap between germline ends came to 12 bases. The CDR3 consists of 13 residues. The CDR3 DNA sequence: TGTGCCAGCAGCGACGGGACCCACGAGACCCAGTACTTC. Encoded protein: CASSDGTHETQYF.

The CDR3: CASSLASGLNTIYF. As DNA, the CDR3 is TGTGCCAGCAGCTTGGCTTCAGGGTTAAACACCATATATTTT. The chain combines TRBV5-6 with TRBJ1-3, with D possibly being TRBD1 (5 bases). Trimming took 0 bases from V and 6 from J, leaving 10 bases between them. Looked up from germline, CDR1 is SGHDT and CDR2 is YYEEEE. This CDR3 region has 14 residues.

This clone was seen a single time. The V gene is TRBV6-1, the J gene TRBJ1-1; no clear D. Trimming removed 2 bases at V and 1 base at J, with 5 bases between. Germline V lookup: CDR1 MNHNS, CDR2 SASEGT. The CDR3 contains 13 residues. CDR3 DNA sequence: TGTGCCAGCAGTGAAATCACGAACACTGAAGCTTTCTTT. Amino acids: CASSEITNTEAFF.

The chain joins TRBV5-4 to TRBJ2-7, with D possibly TRBD2 on 6 matching bases. The CDR3 covers 15 residues. CDR1 is SGHNT, CDR2 YYREEE, per germline (reference sequence). Trimming cost V 3 bases and J 4 bases, with 17 bases left between them. CDR3 residues: CASSWPSAAMYEQYF. The CDR3 DNA sequence: TGTGCCAGCAGCTGGCCTAGCGCTGCAATGTACGAGCAGTACTTC.

The chain employs TRBV15 and TRBJ2-2; tentatively, D is TRBD1 or TRBD2 (5 bases each). V dropped 7 bases and J dropped 2 bases, with 11 bases sitting between them. The CDR3 sequence is 14 residues long. Germline lookup yields CDR1 LNHNV and CDR2 YYDKDF (reference sequence). Here the CDR3 reads CATTPGLNTGELFF. In DNA, the CDR3 is TGTGCCACCACCCCGGGGCTAAACACCGGGGAGCTGTTTTTT.

Regarding this clone: Other DNA sequences of this sample code for an identical CDR3. This chain links TRBV3-1 (or the pseudogene TRBV3-2) with TRBJ2-7; D is unclear. This CDR3 is built from 12 residues. Germline V gene data show CDR1 as LGHDT and CDR2 as YNNKEL (reference sequence). V was clipped by 1 base and J by 4 bases, with 5 bases between them. The CDR3 sequence: CASSQVGYEQYF. The CDR3 DNA sequence: TGTGCCAGCAGCCAAGTAGGGTACGAGCAGTACTTC.

In this sample, this clone turned up once. The chain carries TRBV24-1 and TRBJ1-5; no definite D call. The germline gives CDR1 KGHDR, CDR2 SFDVKD. V was shortened by 3 bases and J by 4 bases, with 9 bases between the two germline ends. The CDR3 consists of 14 residues. CDR3 residues: CATSDTSGNQPQHF. The CDR3 nucleotides read TGTGCCACCAGTGATACGTCGGGAAATCAGCCCCAGCATTTT.

This clone appeared a single time. This rearrangement joins TRBV6-5 to TRBJ1-2, with a weak D call TRBD1 (5 bases). Trimming took 7 bases from V and 3 from J, leaving 18 bases between them. Germline V gene lookup returns CDR1 MNHEY and CDR2 SVGAGI. This CDR3 is 15 amino acids long. CDR3 in DNA: TGTGCCAGCAACCGGGGACCCGAAGATGACTATGGCTACACCTTC. It translates to CASNRGPEDDYGYTF.

This rearrangement joins TRBV12-3 or TRBV12-4 to TRBJ1-5; D call uncertain. V shed 2 bases and J shed 6 bases, with 5 bases lying between them. This CDR3 contains 12 residues. Here the CDR3 reads CASSLRRQPQHF. CDR3 nucleotides: TGTGCCAGCAGTTTACGGCGTCAGCCCCAGCATTTT.

V is TRBV10-3 and J is TRBJ1-2; D not resolved. Per germline, CDR1 ENHRY and CDR2 SYGVKD. This CDR3 region has 14 residues. V lost 3 bases and J lost 4, with 12 bases in between. The CDR3 DNA reads as TGTGCCATCAGTGACAGATTCAACTTCTATGGCTACACCTTC. As protein: CAISDRFNFYGYTF.

This chain joins TRBV7-8 and TRBJ2-1, with a weak D call TRBD1 (6 bases). Germline values: CDR1 SGHVS, CDR2 FQNEAQ. Trimming stripped 4 bases from V and 3 bases from J, with 13 bases between. This CDR3 region has 15 residues. CDR3 sequence reads: CASSSDRVDYNEQFF. CDR3 coding DNA: TGTGCCAGCAGCTCGGACAGAGTGGACTACAATGAGCAGTTCTTC.